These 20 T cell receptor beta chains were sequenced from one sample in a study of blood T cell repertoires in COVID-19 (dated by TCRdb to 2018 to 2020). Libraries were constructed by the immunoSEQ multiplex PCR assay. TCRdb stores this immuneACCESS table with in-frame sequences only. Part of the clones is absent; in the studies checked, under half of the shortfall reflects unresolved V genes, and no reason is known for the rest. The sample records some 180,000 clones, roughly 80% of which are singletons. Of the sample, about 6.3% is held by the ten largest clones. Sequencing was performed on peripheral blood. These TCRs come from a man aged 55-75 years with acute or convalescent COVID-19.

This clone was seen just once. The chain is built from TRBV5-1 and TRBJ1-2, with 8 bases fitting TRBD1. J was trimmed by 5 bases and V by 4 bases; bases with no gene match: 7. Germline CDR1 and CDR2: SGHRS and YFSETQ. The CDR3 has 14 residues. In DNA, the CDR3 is TGCGCCAGCAGCCCACAGGGGGACCTTTATGGCTACACCTTC. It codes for CASSPQGDLYGYTF.

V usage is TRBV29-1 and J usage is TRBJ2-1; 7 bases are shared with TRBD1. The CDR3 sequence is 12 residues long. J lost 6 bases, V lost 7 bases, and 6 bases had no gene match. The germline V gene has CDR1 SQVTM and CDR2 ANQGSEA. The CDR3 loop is CSGRQGPNEQFF. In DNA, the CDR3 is TGCAGCGGACGACAGGGCCCCAATGAGCAGTTCTTC.

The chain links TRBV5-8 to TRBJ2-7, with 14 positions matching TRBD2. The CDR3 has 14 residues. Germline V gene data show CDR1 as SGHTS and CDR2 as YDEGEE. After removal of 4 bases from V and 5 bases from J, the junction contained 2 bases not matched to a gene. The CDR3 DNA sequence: TGTGCCAGCAGCCTGGGACTAGCGGGAGACGAGCAGTACTTC. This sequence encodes CASSLGLAGDEQYF.

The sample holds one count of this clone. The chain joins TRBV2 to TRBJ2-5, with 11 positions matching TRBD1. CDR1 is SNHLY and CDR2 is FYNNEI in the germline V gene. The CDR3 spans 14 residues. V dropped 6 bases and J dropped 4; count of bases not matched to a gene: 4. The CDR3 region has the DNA TGTGCCAGCAGGGACAGGGGGCCTGGAGAGACCCAGTACTTC. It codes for CASRDRGPGETQYF.

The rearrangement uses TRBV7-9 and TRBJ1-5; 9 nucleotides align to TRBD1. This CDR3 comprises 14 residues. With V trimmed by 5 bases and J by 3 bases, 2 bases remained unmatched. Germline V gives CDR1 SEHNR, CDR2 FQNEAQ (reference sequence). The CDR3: CASSGDRDNQPQHF. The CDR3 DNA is TGTGCCAGCAGCGGGGACAGGGACAATCAGCCCCAGCATTTT. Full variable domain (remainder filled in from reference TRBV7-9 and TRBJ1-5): DTGVSQNPRHKITKRGQNVTFRCDPISEHNRLYWYRQTLGQGPEFLTYFQNEAQLEKSRLLSDRFSAERPKGSFSTLEIQRTEQGDSAMYLCASSGDRDNQPQHFGDGTRLSIL.

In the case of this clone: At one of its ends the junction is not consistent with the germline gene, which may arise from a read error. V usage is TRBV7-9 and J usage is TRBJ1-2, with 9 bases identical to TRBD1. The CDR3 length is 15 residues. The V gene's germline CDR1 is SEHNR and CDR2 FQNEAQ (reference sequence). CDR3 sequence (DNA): TGTGCCAGCAGTTTAGAGACAGGGGGAGGCTATGGCTACACCTTC. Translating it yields CASSLETGGGYGYTF.

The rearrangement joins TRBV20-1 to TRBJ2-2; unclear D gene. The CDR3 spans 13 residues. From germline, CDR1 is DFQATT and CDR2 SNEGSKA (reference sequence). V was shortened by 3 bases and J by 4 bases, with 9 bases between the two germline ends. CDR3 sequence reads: CSASGPSTGELFF. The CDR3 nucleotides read TGCAGTGCTAGTGGACCTAGCACCGGGGAGCTGTTTTTT.

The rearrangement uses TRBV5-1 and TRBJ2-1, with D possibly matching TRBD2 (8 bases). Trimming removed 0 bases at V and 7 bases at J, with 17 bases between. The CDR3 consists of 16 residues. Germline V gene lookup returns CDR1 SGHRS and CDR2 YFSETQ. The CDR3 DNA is TGCGCCAGCAGCTTGGTCAGGGGGACTAGGGGTAATGAGCAGTTCTTC. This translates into CASSLVRGTRGNEQFF.

In DNA form, the CDR3 reads TGTGCCACCAGTGATTCGGGAGAACCTTCAAATGAGCAGTTCTTC. Protein sequence: CATSDSGEPSNEQFF. The chain carries TRBV24-1 and TRBJ2-1; weak D call: TRBD2 (6 bases). With 2 bases removed from V and 7 bases from J, the gap between germline ends came to 14 bases. There are 15 residues in the CDR3. Per the germline V gene, CDR1 is KGHDR and CDR2 is SFDVKD.

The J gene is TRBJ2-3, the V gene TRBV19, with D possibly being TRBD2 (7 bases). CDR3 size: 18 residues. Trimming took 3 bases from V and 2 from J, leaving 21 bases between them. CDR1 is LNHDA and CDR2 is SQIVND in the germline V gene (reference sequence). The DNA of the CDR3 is TGTGCCAGTAGTATTACCCCTCGGGGAGGGGGGCTCACAGATACGCAGTATTTT. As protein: CASSITPRGGGLTDTQYF.

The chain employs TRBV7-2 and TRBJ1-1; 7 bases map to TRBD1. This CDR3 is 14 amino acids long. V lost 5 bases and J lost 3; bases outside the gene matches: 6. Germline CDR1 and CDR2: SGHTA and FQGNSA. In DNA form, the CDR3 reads TGTGCCAGCAGCCTACGGACAGGTGACACTGAAGCTTTCTTT. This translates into CASSLRTGDTEAFF.

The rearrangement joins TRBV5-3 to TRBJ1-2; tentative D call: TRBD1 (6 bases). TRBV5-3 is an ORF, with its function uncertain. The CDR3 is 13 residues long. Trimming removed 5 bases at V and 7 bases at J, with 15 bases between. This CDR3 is CARRFGGGGGYTF. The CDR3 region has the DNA TGTGCCAGAAGGTTTGGGGGCGGAGGTGGCTACACCTTC.

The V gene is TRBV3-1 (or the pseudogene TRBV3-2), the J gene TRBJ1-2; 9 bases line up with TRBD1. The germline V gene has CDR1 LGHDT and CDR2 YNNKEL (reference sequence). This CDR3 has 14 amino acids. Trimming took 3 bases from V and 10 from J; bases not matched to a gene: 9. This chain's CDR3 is CASSQNPTGGDYTF. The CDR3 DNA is TGTGCCAGCAGCCAGAATCCGACAGGGGGTGACTACACCTTC.

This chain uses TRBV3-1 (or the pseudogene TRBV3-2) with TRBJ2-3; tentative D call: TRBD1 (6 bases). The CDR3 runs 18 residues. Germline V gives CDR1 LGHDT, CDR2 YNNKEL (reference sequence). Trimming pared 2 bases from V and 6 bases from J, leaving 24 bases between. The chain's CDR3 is CASSQTEDSGTERDTQYF. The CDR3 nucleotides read TGTGCCAGCAGCCAAACGGAGGACAGCGGAACCGAAAGGGATACGCAGTATTTT.

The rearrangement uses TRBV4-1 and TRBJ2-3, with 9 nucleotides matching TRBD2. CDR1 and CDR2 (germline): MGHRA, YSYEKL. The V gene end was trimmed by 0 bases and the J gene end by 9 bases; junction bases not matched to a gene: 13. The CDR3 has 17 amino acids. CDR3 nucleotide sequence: TGCGCCAGCAGCCAAGATTCGGCTAGCGGGACCTCCTGGACGCAGTATTTT. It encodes CASSQDSASGTSWTQYF.

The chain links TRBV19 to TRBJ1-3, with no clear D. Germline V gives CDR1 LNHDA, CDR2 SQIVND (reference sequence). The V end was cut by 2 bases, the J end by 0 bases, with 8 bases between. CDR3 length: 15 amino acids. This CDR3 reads CASSIYTVSGNTIYF. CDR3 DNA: TGTGCCAGTAGTATATATACAGTCTCTGGAAACACCATATATTTT.

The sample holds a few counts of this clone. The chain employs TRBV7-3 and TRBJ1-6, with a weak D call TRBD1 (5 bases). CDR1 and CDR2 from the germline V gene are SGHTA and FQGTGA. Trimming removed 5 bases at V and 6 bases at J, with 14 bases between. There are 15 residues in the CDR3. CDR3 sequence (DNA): TGTGCCAGCAGCCTTACAGACAGATTTAATTCACCCCTCCACTTT. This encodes CASSLTDRFNSPLHF.

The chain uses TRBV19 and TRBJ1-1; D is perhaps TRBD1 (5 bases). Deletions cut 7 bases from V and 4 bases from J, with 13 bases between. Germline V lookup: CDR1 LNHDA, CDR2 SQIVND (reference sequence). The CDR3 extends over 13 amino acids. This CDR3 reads CASIQGRATEAFF. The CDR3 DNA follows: TGTGCCAGTATCCAGGGCAGGGCCACTGAAGCTTTCTTT.

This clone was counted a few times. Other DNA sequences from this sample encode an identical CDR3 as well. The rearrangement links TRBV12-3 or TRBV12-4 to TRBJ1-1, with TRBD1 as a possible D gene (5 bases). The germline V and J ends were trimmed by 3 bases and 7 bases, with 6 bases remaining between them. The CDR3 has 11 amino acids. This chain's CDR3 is CASSLQGEAFF. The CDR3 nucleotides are TGTGCCAGCAGTTTGCAGGGTGAAGCTTTCTTT.

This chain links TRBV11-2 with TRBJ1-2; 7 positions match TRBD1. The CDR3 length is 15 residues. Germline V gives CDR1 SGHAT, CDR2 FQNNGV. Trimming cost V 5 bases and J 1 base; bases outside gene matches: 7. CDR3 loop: CASSMTGTNNYGYTF. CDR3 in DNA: TGTGCCAGCAGCATGACAGGGACGAATAACTATGGCTACACCTTC.